This T cell receptor (beta chain) was identified during a study of T-cell memory formation after mild COVID-19. Regarding the study as a whole: Shrinking CD4+ clones were chiefly CM and EM; CD8+ ones were chiefly EMRA. Whether second-wave clones peaking at day 37 were SARS-CoV-2 specific went unconfirmed.

A word on this clonotype: Its specificity is not known.

TCRdb itself ran the 5' RACE reads through MiXCR, one entry per CDR3 protein. The data hold just over 60,000 distinct CDR3 sequences, with about 10% observed a single time. Trimming took 11 bases from V and 11 from J, leaving 24 bases between them. Per germline, CDR1 MNHNY and CDR2 SVGAGI (reference sequence). This CDR3 comprises 13 residues. Sequenced sample: PBMCs or a T cell subset sorted from them (not recorded which). The V gene is TRBV6-6, the J gene TRBJ1-1; D possibly corresponds to TRBD1 (5 bases). This TCR derives from a young man who had mild COVID-19 (a few samples of this study predate the infection). Cell type and time point are not known. The CDR3 DNA reads as TGTGCCTGTTCGTCACTTGGGACCTTGGGCGCTTTCTTT. Translation gives CACSSLGTLGAFF.